This passage covers 30 T cell receptor beta chains from one sample sequenced in a study of cytomegalovirus exposure and HLA in healthy donors. In the PCR, 60 Vbeta and 13 Jbeta primers were used. Only in-frame clones appear in the TCRdb table, and some are missing; sequencing was by immunoSEQ multiplex PCR. This repertoire shows under 200,000 clones, roughly 80% found once; its top ten account for about 5.7%. Sequenced sample: PBMCs. All receptors derive from a man aged 35 to 55 in good health and CMV-seropositive.

The chain employs TRBV28 and TRBJ1-4; no reliable D call. Trimming left V 2 bases short and J 7 bases short, with 5 bases between. In germline, CDR1 is MDHEN, CDR2 SYDVKM. This CDR3 is 12 amino acids long. CDR3: CASSLKREKLFF. The DNA for the CDR3 is TGTGCCAGCAGTTTAAAGCGTGAAAAACTGTTTTTT.

This clone was found a few times. This sequence joins TRBV6-4 and TRBJ2-7; D call uncertain. Germline CDR1 reads MRHNA; CDR2 reads SNTAGT. V gave up 5 bases and J gave up 3 bases, with 8 bases separating them. The CDR3 runs to 12 residues. This chain's CDR3 is CASSSTFYEQYF. In DNA form, the CDR3 reads TGTGCCAGCAGTTCAACTTTCTACGAGCAGTACTTC.

This clone has a single count. The chain links TRBV7-2 to TRBJ1-2; TRBD1 is a possible D gene (5 bases). V was shortened by 5 bases and J by 7 bases, with 11 bases between the two germline ends. The CDR3 runs 12 residues. Germline CDR1 SGHTA, CDR2 FQGNSA. The CDR3 DNA reads as TGTGCCAGCAGCCCAGACAGTGTTGGCTACACCTTC. As protein: CASSPDSVGYTF.

There are a few counts of this clone. The genes are TRBV19 and TRBJ1-2; TRBD1 aligns across 12 bases. The germline gives CDR1 LNHDA, CDR2 SQIVND (reference sequence). Germline trimming cut 6 bases from V and 6 bases from J; bases unmatched to any gene: 5. The CDR3 has 14 residues. The CDR3 here is CASRGTGGENGYTF. The DNA of the CDR3 is TGTGCCAGTAGAGGGACAGGGGGCGAGAATGGCTACACCTTC.

The chain recombines TRBV29-1 with TRBJ2-5; 7 bases align to TRBD2. J lost 3 bases, V lost 3 bases, and 10 bases had no gene match. This CDR3 contains 15 residues. CDR1 is SQVTM, CDR2 ANQGSEA, per germline. Written as DNA, the CDR3 is TGCAGCGTTGAGGGAGGGGACTCCCTCGAAGAGACCCAGTACTTC. It translates to CSVEGGDSLEETQYF.

This chain links TRBV4-1 with TRBJ2-7, with D possibly matching TRBD1 (5 bases). CDR1 MGHRA and CDR2 YSYEKL come from the germline V gene. The V gene lost 1 base and the J gene lost 5 bases, with 9 bases spanning the gap. The CDR3 is made up of 13 amino acids. CDR3 protein: CASSQGKGNEQYF. CDR3 nucleotide sequence: TGCGCCAGCAGCCAAGGGAAGGGGAACGAGCAGTACTTC.

J is TRBJ2-3 and V is TRBV5-8; TRBD1 matches at 8 bases. The V gene end was trimmed by 4 bases and the J gene end by 2 bases; junction bases not matched to a gene: 6. Germline CDR1 SGHTS, CDR2 YDEGEE. This CDR3 comprises 15 residues. CDR3 residues: CASSRQGSATDTQYF. In DNA, the CDR3 is TGTGCCAGCAGCCGACAGGGGTCCGCCACAGATACGCAGTATTTT.

The chain uses TRBV6-6 and TRBJ1-3; D gene unclear. The CDR3 runs to 15 residues. Between the trimmed V and J ends, which lost 10 bases and 0 bases, there was a span of 16 bases. CDR1 is MNHNY, CDR2 SVGAGI, per germline (reference sequence). The CDR3 protein is CATSIAINSGNTIYF. The CDR3 nucleotides read TGTGCCACTTCGATTGCTATTAACTCTGGAAACACCATATATTTT.

This rearrangement joins TRBV10-3 to TRBJ1-1, with TRBD1 identical over 8 bases. CDR3 size: 15 residues. Per the germline V gene, CDR1 is ENHRY and CDR2 is SYGVKD. After removal of 2 bases from V and 0 bases from J, the junction contained 2 bases not matched to a gene. The CDR3: CAISETGGMNTEAFF. CDR3 sequence (DNA): TGTGCCATCAGTGAGACAGGGGGAATGAACACTGAAGCTTTCTTT.

The V call is TRBV9, the J call TRBJ1-2, with 7 bases lining up with TRBD1. The CDR3 is 13 residues long. The germline V gene encodes CDR1 SGDLS and CDR2 YYNGEE. The V and J ends lost 3 bases and 5 bases, in that order; junction bases with no gene match: 4. In DNA, the CDR3 is TGTGCCAGCAGCGGGGGACAGCGATATGGCTACACCTTC. This translates into CASSGGQRYGYTF.

The CDR3 DNA reads as TGTGCCAGCAGTTGGGACAGGGTGACTTCACCCCTCCACTTT. Encoded protein: CASSWDRVTSPLHF. The chain combines TRBV6-5 with TRBJ1-6; 9 bases match TRBD1. The ends lost 4 bases at V and 9 bases at J; junction bases unmatched: 4. This CDR3 contains 14 residues. Per germline, CDR1 MNHEY and CDR2 SVGAGI.

J is TRBJ2-7 and V is TRBV4-3; 8 bases are shared with TRBD1. Germline loops: CDR1 LGHNA, CDR2 YSLEER. The CDR3 runs to 13 residues. V lost 0 bases to trimming and J lost 6 bases; unmatched junction nucleotides: 1. The CDR3 DNA sequence: TGCGCCAGCAGCCAAGACAGGGGGCGCGAGCAGTACTTC. Amino acid sequence: CASSQDRGREQYF.

DNA for the CDR3: TGTGCCAGCAGCGGACAGGGGGCTGACTACGAGCAGTACTTC. Its translation: CASSGQGADYEQYF. The chain is built from TRBV7-9 and TRBJ2-7, with 11 bases matching TRBD1. V lost 5 bases to trimming and J lost 3 bases; unmatched junction nucleotides: 3. The CDR3 runs to 14 residues. The germline V gene encodes CDR1 SEHNR and CDR2 FQNEAQ (reference sequence).

V usage is TRBV5-1 and J usage is TRBJ2-1; 8 positions match TRBD2. The CDR3 sequence is 15 residues long. V lost 0 bases and J lost 7; bases outside the gene matches: 6. CDR1 is SGHRS, CDR2 YFSETQ, per germline. CDR3 nucleotides: TGCGCCAGCAGCTTGGCGGCTAGCGGGCGTAATGAGCAGTTCTTC. This translates into CASSLAASGRNEQFF.

The chain uses TRBV19 and TRBJ1-5; D ambiguous. CDR1 LNHDA and CDR2 SQIVND come from the germline V gene (reference sequence). The germline V and J ends were trimmed by 5 bases and 4 bases, with 6 bases remaining between them. The CDR3 has 12 residues. The CDR3 nucleotides are TGTGCCAGTAGTCCCGGGAATCAGCCCCAGCATTTT. Its translation: CASSPGNQPQHF.

The V and J genes are TRBV19 and TRBJ2-1; 8 positions agree with TRBD1. Germline assignment: CDR1 LNHDA and CDR2 SQIVND (reference sequence). CDR3 length: 15 amino acids. V shed 5 bases, J shed 1 base, and the junction held 4 bases outside the gene matches. In DNA form, the CDR3 reads TGTGCCAGTAGTCCCGACAGGGGATCCTACAATGAGCAGTTCTTC. As protein: CASSPDRGSYNEQFF. The variable domain in full, completed from reference TRBV19 and TRBJ2-1, reads DGGITQSPKYLFRKEGQNVTLSCEQNLNHDAMYWYRQDPGQGLRLIYYSQIVNDFQKGDIAEGYSVSREKKESFPLTVTSAQKNPTAFYLCASSPDRGSYNEQFFGPGTRLTVL.

The gene calls are TRBV5-6 and TRBJ2-1; D gene ambiguous. V lost 4 bases and J 8 bases, leaving 13 bases between the germline ends. Germline CDR1 and CDR2: SGHDT and YYEEEE. This CDR3 has 13 amino acids. The CDR3 is CASSPIVRDEQFF. CDR3 sequence (DNA): TGTGCCAGCAGCCCGATTGTACGGGATGAGCAGTTCTTC.

V is TRBV7-9 and J is TRBJ1-5, with 7 bases fitting TRBD1. Losses at the gene ends were 8 bases for V and 1 base for J; bases not matched to a gene: 8. The CDR3 runs to 15 residues. Germline V lookup: CDR1 SEHNR, CDR2 FQNEAQ (reference sequence). This CDR3 is CASQQTGLSNQPQHF. Written as DNA, the CDR3 is TGTGCCAGCCAACAGACAGGGCTGAGCAATCAGCCCCAGCATTTT.

The count of this clone is one. The chain carries TRBV7-3 and TRBJ2-1, with a weak D call TRBD2 (7 bases). The germline CDR1 and CDR2 sequences are SGHTA and FQGTGA. The V end lost 5 bases, the J end lost 5 bases, and 19 bases lay between the germline ends. The CDR3 is made up of 16 amino acids. The CDR3 sequence is CASSLRGAGANNEQFF. CDR3 in DNA: TGTGCCAGCAGCCTAAGGGGGGCGGGGGCAAACAATGAGCAGTTCTTC. The whole variable domain, filled in from reference TRBV7-3 and TRBJ2-1, reads GAGVSQTPSNKVTEKGKYVELRCDPISGHTALYWYRQSLGQGPEFLIYFQGTGAADDSGLPNDRFFAVRPEGSVSTLKIQRTERGDSAVYLCASSLRGAGANNEQFFGPGTRLTVL.

The V gene is TRBV28, the J gene TRBJ2-7; D may be TRBD1 (6 bases). The CDR3 sequence is 13 residues long. V was clipped by 3 bases and J by 2 bases, with 8 bases between them. Germline CDR1 MDHEN, CDR2 SYDVKM. The CDR3 protein is CASSFNRAYEQYF. CDR3 DNA: TGTGCCAGCAGTTTCAACAGGGCCTACGAGCAGTACTTC. The entire variable domain, with the rest obtained from reference TRBV28 and TRBJ2-7, is as follows: DVKVTQSSRYLVKRTGEKVFLECVQDMDHENMFWYRQDPGLGLRLIYFSYDVKMKEKGDIPEGYSVSREKKERFSLILESASTNQTSMYLCASSFNRAYEQYFGPGTRLTVT.

The chain carries TRBV30 and TRBJ1-5, with D uncertain. The CDR3 has 18 residues. The germline V and J ends were trimmed by 7 bases and 1 base, with 26 bases remaining between them. Germline assignment: CDR1 GTSNPN and CDR2 SVGIG (reference sequence). The CDR3: CALLCSPPGSISNQPQHF. Written as DNA, the CDR3 is TGTGCCTTACTCTGTTCCCCCCCGGGAAGTATCAGCAATCAGCCCCAGCATTTT. The entire variable domain, with the rest obtained from reference TRBV30 and TRBJ1-5, is as follows: SQTIHQWPATLVQPVGSPLSLECTVEGTSNPNLYWYRQAAGRGLQLLFYSVGIGQISSEVPQNLSASRPQDRQFILSSKKLLLSDSGFYLCALLCSPPGSISNQPQHFGDGTRLSIL.

CDR3 sequence (DNA): TGCGCCAGCAGCCCCGGGTCGGGGGGGACAAACACCGGGGAGCTGTTTTTT. Protein: CASSPGSGGTNTGELFF. This chain connects TRBV5-1 to TRBJ2-2; the match to TRBD2 covers 8 bases. The CDR3 is made up of 17 amino acids. Losses at the gene ends were 4 bases for V and 2 bases for J; bases not matched to a gene: 10. Germline CDR1 SGHRS, CDR2 YFSETQ.

To note about this clone: Other DNA sequences in this specimen translate into the identical CDR3. The chain couples TRBV29-1 to TRBJ2-5; 8 nucleotides match TRBD2. The J segment lost 5 bases and the V segment lost 3 bases, leaving 2 bases of the junction unmatched. CDR1 SQVTM and CDR2 ANQGSEA come from the germline V gene. This CDR3 region has 12 residues. The CDR3 region has the DNA TGCAGCGTTGAGGCGGGAGGCGAGACCCAGTACTTC. Its translation: CSVEAGGETQYF.

The rearrangement joins TRBV21-1 to TRBJ1-2; the table's TRBD1 call for D was not verified on the DNA. TRBV21-1 is classified as a pseudogene. This CDR3 spans 14 amino acids. CDR3 bases: TGTGCCAGCAGAGGACAGGAATCTAACTATGGCTACACCTTC. Translating it yields CASRGQESNYGYTF.

The V call is TRBV2, the J call TRBJ1-1, with D tentatively TRBD1 (5 bases). Germline V gene sequence: CDR1 SNHLY, CDR2 FYNNEI. V was shortened by 0 bases and J by 3 bases, with 11 bases between the two germline ends. CDR3 length equals 15 residues. CDR3 protein: CASSEALGGDTEAFF. In nucleotides, the CDR3 is TGTGCCAGCAGTGAAGCGCTGGGGGGGGACACTGAAGCTTTCTTT.

V gene TRBV19 combines with J gene TRBJ1-5, with no clear D. Trimming removed 3 bases at V and 6 bases at J, with 9 bases between. The CDR3 runs to 13 residues. CDR1 and CDR2 (germline): LNHDA, SQIVND (reference sequence). In nucleotides, the CDR3 is TGTGCCAGTAGTATTGGCAGAAGTCAGCCCCAGCATTTT. Its translation is CASSIGRSQPQHF.

This clone appeared once. The rearrangement joins TRBV28 to TRBJ2-7, with TRBD1 matching over 9 bases. V lost 4 bases and J lost 4; bases outside the gene matches: 5. Germline loops: CDR1 MDHEN, CDR2 SYDVKM. The CDR3 is 14 residues long. The CDR3 loop reads CASSSRDRVYEQYF. The CDR3 DNA sequence: TGTGCCAGCAGTTCCCGGGACAGGGTTTACGAGCAGTACTTC.

This rearrangement joins TRBV14 to TRBJ1-2; D is undetermined. The CDR3 has 13 residues. Deletions cut 3 bases from V and 5 bases from J, with 10 bases between. Germline V CDR1 and CDR2: SGHDN, FVKESK. In DNA, the CDR3 is TGTGCCAGCAGCCATTGGACGGGGTATGGCTACACCTTC. Protein product: CASSHWTGYGYTF.

This sequence joins TRBV5-1 and TRBJ2-2; possibly TRBD1 for D (6 bases). Trimming removed 2 bases from V and 1 base from J, with 9 bases in between. Germline CDR1 SGHRS, CDR2 YFSETQ. This CDR3 spans 15 amino acids. Here the CDR3 reads CASSFWGQNTGELFF. The DNA for the CDR3 is TGCGCCAGCAGCTTTTGGGGACAGAACACCGGGGAGCTGTTTTTT.

The chain couples TRBV29-1 to TRBJ2-7; 7 bases are a match to TRBD2. The CDR3 spans 11 residues. CDR1 and CDR2 from the germline V gene are SQVTM and ANQGSEA. The V segment lost 7 bases and the J segment 6 bases; nucleotides outside the gene matches: 6. This chain's CDR3 is CSADPGGEQYF. CDR3 nucleotide sequence: TGCAGCGCCGACCCGGGGGGCGAGCAGTACTTC.